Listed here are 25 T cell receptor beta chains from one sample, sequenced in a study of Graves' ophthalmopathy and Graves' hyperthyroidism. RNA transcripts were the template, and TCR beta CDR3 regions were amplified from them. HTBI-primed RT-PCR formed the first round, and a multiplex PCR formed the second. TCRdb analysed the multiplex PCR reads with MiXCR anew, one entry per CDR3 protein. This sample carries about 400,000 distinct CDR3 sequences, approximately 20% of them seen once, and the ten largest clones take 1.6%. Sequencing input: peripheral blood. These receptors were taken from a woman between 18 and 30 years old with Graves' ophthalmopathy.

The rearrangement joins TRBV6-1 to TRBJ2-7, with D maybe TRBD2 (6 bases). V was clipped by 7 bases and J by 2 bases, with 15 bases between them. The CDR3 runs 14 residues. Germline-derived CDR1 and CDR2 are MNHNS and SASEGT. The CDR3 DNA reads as TGTGCCAGCAATCCTATAGCGGCTACCTACGAGCAGTACTTC. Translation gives CASNPIAATYEQYF.

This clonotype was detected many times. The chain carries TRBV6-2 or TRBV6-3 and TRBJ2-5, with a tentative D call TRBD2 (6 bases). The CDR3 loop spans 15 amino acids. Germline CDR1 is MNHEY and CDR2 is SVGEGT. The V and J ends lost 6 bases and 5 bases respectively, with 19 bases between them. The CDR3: CASRLRDSRLETQYF. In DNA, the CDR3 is TGTGCCAGCAGACTACGGGACTCCAGATTGGAGACCCAGTACTTC.

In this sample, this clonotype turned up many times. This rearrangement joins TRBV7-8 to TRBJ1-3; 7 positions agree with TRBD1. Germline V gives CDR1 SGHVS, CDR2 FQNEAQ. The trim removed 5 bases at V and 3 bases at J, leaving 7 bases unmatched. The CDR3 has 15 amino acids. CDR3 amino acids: CASSAQTGVGNTIYF. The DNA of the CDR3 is TGTGCCAGCAGCGCACAAACAGGGGTTGGAAACACCATATATTTT.

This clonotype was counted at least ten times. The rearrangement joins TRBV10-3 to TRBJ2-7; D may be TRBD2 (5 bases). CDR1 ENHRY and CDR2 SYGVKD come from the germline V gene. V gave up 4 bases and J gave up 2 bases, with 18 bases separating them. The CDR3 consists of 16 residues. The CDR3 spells CAISVPGTWTPYEQYF. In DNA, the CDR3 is TGTGCCATCAGTGTTCCGGGAACATGGACCCCCTACGAGCAGTACTTC.

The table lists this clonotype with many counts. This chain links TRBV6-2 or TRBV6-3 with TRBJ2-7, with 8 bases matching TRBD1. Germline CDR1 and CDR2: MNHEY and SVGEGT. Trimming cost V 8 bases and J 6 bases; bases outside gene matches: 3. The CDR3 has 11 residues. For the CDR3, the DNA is TGTGCCAGCTATGGACAGGGCGAGCAGTACTTC. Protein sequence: CASYGQGEQYF.

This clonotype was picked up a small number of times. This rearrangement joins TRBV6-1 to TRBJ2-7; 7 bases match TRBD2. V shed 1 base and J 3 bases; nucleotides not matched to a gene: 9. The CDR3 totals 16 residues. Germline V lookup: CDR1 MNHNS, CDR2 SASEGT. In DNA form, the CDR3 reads TGTGCCAGCAGTGAAGTTGGTCGGCAGCGGGACTACGAGCAGTACTTC. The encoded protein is CASSEVGRQRDYEQYF.

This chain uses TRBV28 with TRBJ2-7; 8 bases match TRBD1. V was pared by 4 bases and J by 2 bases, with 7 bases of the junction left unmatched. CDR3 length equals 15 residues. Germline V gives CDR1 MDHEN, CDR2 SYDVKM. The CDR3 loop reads CASSSRTGTTYEQYF. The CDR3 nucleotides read TGTGCCAGCAGTTCGAGGACAGGGACGACCTACGAGCAGTACTTC. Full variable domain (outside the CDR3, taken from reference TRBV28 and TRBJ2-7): DVKVTQSSRYLVKRTGEKVFLECVQDMDHENMFWYRQDPGLGLRLIYFSYDVKMKEKGDIPEGYSVSREKKERFSLILESASTNQTSMYLCASSSRTGTTYEQYFGPGTRLTVT.

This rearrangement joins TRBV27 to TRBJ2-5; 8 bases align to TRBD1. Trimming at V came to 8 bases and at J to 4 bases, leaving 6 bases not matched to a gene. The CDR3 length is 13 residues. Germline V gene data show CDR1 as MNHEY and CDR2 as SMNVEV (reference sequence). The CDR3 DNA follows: TGTGCCAGCTCGACAGGGGTTGGAGAGACCCAGTACTTC. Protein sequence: CASSTGVGETQYF.

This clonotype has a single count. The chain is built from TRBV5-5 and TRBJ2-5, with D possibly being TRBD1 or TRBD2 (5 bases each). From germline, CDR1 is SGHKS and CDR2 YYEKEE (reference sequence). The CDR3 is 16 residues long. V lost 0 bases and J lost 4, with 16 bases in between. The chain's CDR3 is CASSLGDESWGETQYF. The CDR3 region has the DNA TGTGCCAGCAGCTTGGGGGACGAGAGTTGGGGAGAGACCCAGTACTTC.

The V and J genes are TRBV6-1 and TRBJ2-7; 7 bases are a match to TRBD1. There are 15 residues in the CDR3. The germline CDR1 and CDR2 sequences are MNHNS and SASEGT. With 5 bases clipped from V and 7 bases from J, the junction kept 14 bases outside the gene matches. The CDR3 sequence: CASSTLQGRSREQYF. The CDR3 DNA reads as TGTGCCAGCAGTACACTACAGGGGAGATCGAGGGAGCAGTACTTC.

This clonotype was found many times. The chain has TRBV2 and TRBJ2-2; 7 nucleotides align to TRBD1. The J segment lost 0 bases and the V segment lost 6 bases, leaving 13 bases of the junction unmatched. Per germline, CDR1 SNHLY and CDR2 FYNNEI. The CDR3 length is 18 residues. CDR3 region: CASRDTVLQGPNTGELFF. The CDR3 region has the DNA TGTGCCAGCAGGGACACCGTCCTACAGGGGCCGAACACCGGGGAGCTGTTTTTT.

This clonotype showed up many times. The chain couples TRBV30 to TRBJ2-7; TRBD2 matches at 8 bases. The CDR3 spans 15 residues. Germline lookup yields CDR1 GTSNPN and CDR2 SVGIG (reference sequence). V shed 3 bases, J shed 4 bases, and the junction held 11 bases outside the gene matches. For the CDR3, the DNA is TGTGCCTGGAGCCCCCGGGGGGGGGCGCGTTACGAGCAGTACTTC. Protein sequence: CAWSPRGGARYEQYF.

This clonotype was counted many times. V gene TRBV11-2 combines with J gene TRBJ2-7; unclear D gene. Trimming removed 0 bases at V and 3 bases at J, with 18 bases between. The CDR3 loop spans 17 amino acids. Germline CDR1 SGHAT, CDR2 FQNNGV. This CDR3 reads CASSLDSPGREGYEQYF. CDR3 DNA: TGTGCCAGCAGCTTAGATTCGCCAGGCCGAGAAGGCTACGAGCAGTACTTC.

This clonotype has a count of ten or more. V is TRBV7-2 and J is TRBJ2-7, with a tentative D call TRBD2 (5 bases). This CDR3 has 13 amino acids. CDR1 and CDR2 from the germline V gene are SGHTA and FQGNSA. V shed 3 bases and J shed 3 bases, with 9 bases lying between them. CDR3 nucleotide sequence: TGTGCCAGCAGCTTTGTCGGGGACTACGAGCAGTACTTC. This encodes CASSFVGDYEQYF.

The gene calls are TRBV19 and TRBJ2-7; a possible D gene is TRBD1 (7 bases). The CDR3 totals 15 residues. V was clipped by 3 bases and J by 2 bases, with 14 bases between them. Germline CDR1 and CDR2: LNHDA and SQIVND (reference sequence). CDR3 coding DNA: TGTGCCAGTAGTATTGCGGGGACAGAACCCTACGAGCAGTACTTC. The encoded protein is CASSIAGTEPYEQYF.

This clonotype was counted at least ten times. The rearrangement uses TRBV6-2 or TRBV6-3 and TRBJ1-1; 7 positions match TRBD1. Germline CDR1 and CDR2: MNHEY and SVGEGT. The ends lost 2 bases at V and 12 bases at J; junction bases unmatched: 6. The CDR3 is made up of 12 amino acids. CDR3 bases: TGTGCCAGCAGTTACAAGGGGACAGTTCCTTTCTTT. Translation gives CASSYKGTVPFF.

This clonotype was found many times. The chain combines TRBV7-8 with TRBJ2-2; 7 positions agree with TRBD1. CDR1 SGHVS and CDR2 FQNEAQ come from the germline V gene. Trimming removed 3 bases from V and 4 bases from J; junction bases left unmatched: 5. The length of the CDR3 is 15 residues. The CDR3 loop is CASSLSDRATGELFF. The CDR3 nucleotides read TGTGCCAGCAGCTTGTCCGACAGGGCCACCGGGGAGCTGTTTTTT.

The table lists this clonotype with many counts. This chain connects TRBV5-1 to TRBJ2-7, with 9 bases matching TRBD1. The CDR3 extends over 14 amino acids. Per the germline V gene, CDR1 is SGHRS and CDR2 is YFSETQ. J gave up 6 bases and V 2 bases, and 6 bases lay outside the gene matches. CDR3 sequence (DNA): TGCGCCAGCAGCTTCACAGGGGGCCACAGCGAGCAGTACTTC. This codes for CASSFTGGHSEQYF.

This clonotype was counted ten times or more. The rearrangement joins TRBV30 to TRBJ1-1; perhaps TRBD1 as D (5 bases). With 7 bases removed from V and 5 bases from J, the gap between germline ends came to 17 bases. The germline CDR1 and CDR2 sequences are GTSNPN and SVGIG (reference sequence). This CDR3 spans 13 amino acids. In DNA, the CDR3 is TGTGCCTTACAGGCGCCCATCTGGACTGAAGCTTTCTTT. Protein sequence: CALQAPIWTEAFF.

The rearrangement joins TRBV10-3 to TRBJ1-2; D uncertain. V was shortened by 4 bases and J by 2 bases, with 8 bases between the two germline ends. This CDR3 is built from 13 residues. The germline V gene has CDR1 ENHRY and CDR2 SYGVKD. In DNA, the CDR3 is TGTGCCATCAGTGTCTGGCGGAACTATGGCTACACCTTC. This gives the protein CAISVWRNYGYTF.

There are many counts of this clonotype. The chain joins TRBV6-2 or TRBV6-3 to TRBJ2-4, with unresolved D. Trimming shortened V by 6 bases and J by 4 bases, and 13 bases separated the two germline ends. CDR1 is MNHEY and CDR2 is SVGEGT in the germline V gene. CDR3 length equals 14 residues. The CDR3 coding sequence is TGTGCCAGCAGCTTTGACTCCATTAAAAACATTCAGTACTTC. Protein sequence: CASSFDSIKNIQYF.

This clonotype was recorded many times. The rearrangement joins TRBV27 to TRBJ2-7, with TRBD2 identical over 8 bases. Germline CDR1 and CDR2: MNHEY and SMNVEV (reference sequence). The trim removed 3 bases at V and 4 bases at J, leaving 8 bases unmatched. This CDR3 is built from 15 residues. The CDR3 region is CASSFRGGEFYEQYF. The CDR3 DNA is TGTGCCAGCAGTTTCCGGGGGGGCGAGTTTTACGAGCAGTACTTC.

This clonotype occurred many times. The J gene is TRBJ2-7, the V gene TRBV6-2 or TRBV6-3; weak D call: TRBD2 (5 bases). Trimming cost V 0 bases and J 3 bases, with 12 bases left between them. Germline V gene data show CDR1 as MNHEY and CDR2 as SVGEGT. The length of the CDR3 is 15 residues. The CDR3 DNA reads TGTGCCAGCAGTTACTCAGGACTGAGGGTCTACGAGCAGTACTTC. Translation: CASSYSGLRVYEQYF.

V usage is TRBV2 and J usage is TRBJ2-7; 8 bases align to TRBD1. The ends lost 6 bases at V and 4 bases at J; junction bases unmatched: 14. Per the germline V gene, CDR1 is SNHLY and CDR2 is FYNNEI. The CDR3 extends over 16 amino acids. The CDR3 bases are TGTGCCAGCAGGGGAACGCGCGGGACAGGTGGTTACGAGCAGTACTTC. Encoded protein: CASRGTRGTGGYEQYF. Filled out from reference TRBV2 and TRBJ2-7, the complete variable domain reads EPEVTQTPSHQVTQMGQEVILRCVPISNHLYFYWYRQILGQKVEFLVSFYNNEISEKSEIFDDQFSVERPDGSNFTLKIRSTKLEDSAMYFCASRGTRGTGGYEQYFGPGTRLTVT.

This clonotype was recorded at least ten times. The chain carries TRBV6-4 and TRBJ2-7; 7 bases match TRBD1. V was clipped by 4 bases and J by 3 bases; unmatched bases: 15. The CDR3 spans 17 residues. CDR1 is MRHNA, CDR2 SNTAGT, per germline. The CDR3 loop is CASSAVEIRGNGYEQYF. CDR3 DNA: TGTGCCAGCAGTGCTGTCGAGATCAGGGGGAACGGCTACGAGCAGTACTTC.